This is a list of T cell receptor beta chains from one sample in a study of CD8 T cells in ankylosing spondylitis. TCRdb passed the 5' RACE reads through MiXCR, listing each CDR3 protein once. The sample lists about 840,000 distinct CDR3 sequences; roughly 10% were seen once. The sample comprised blood, either unsorted or a sorted T cell fraction (not recorded which). These receptors were collected from a male donor with ankylosing spondylitis. Each CDR3 is given with its conserved first and last residue. D genes are given only for firm matches. Not every row has a clone size; where given, it reads once, few, many or a size class.

J gene	V gene	D gene	clone size	CDR3 DNA	CDR3 protein
TRBJ2-7	TRBV20-1	TRBD2	few	TGCAGTGCTGTCGCCGCAGCGGGAGATTTATACGAGCAGTACTTC	CSAVAAAGDLYEQYF
TRBJ2-7	TRBV6-2/TRBV6-3	.	few	TGTGCCAGCAGTTACCTCCAGGTCTCCTACGAGCAGTACTTC	CASSYLQVSYEQYF
TRBJ2-7	TRBV29-1	.	.	TGCCGCGTTGAACTCCACTCCGTGGGTTTACGGTACGAGCAGTACTTC	CRVELHSVGLRYEQYF
TRBJ1-2	TRBV18	TRBD1	.	TGTGCCAGCTCACCACTGAGGGGGCCTAACTATGGCTACACCTTC	CASSPLRGPNYGYTF
TRBJ2-7	TRBV28	.	few	TGTGCCAGCAGCGAATGGACCAGATCCTACGAGCAGTACTTC	CASSEWTRSYEQYF
TRBJ2-1	TRBV20-1	.	.	TGCAGTGCTAGTGCTAGCGTTTACAATGAGCAGTTCTTC	CSASASVYNEQFF
TRBJ2-7	TRBV7-9	.	.	TGTGCCAGCGGTCGGACAGCAGGAGTCCCCTACGAGCAGTACTTC	CASGRTAGVPYEQYF
TRBJ1-1	TRBV5-1	.	many	TGCGCCAGCAGCGTACTGACAGGGAACACTGAAGCTTTCTTT	CASSVLTGNTEAFF
TRBJ2-7	TRBV20-1	.	.	TGCAGTGCGGGTCTTGGGGCCCTCCCCGAGCAGTACTTC	CSAGLGALPEQYF
TRBJ1-1	TRBV7-9	.	few	TGTGCCAGCAGCTTAGTACGGGCAGGGACTGAAGCTTTCTTT	CASSLVRAGTEAFF
TRBJ1-3	TRBV28	.	few	TGTGCCAGCAGTTTATCAGGGGTGGAAAACACCATATATTTT	CASSLSGVENTIYF
TRBJ1-2	TRBV12-3/TRBV12-4	.	few	TGTGCCAGCAGTACTGGAACCTTCTATGGCTACACCTTC	CASSTGTFYGYTF
TRBJ2-7	TRBV28	TRBD1	few	TGTGCCAGCAGTTCGATTGGGACAGGGCTTCCCAAGGAGCAGTACTTC	CASSSIGTGLPKEQYF
TRBJ1-5	TRBV7-2	.	few	TGTGCCAGCAGCTCCACCGGGGGCATGGAGCCCCAGCATTTT	CASSSTGGMEPQHF
TRBJ2-7	TRBV7-6	TRBD1	few	TGTGCCAGCAGCTCCAACAGGGGGGACCGCTCCTACGAGCAGTACTTC	CASSSNRGDRSYEQYF
TRBJ2-1	TRBV7-9	.	.	TGTGCCAGCAGCTTAGACGGGGGGCATCGATCCTACAATGAGCAGTTCTTC	CASSLDGGHRSYNEQFF
TRBJ2-7	TRBV5-1	TRBD1	.	TGCGCCAGCAGCTTGGGGGACAGGGTGAGTGGCGAGCAGTACTTC	CASSLGDRVSGEQYF
TRBJ2-7	TRBV4-2	TRBD2	few	TGTGCCAGCAGCCAAGAATACGGCGGGAGGACCCACTACGAGCAGTACTTC	CASSQEYGGRTHYEQYF
TRBJ2-3	TRBV20-1	TRBD2	few	TGCAGTGCGAGGACTAGCGGGAGTAATACGCAGTATTTT	CSARTSGSNTQYF
TRBJ1-5	TRBV15	TRBD1	few	TGTGCCACCAGCAGAGATTGGCGTACAGGGGCTATAGGTAGCAATCAGCCCCAGCATTTT	CATSRDWRTGAIGSNQPQHF
TRBJ2-5	TRBV29-1	TRBD1	many	TGCAGCTCCCAGAGACCGGGACAGGGGAAAGAGACCCAGTACTTC	CSSQRPGQGKETQYF
TRBJ1-1	TRBV4-1	.	.	TGCGCCAGCAGCCAAGTCGGGCACACTGAAGCTTTCTTT	CASSQVGHTEAFF